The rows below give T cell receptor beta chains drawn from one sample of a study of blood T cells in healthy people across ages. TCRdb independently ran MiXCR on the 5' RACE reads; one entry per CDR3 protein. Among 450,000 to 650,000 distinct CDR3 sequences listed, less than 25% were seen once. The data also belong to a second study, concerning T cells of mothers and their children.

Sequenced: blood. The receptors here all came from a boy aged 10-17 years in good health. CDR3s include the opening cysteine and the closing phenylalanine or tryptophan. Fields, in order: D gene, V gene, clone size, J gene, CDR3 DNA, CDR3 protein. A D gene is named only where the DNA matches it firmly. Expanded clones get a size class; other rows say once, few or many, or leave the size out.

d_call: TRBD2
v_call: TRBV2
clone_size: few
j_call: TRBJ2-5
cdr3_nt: TGTGCCAGCACCATATGGGGGGGAGGGACCCAGTACTTC
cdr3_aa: CASTIWGGGTQYF

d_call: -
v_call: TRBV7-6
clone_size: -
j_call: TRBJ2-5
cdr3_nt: TGTGCCAGCAGTCGGGCCTTCGGGGAGACCCAGTACTTC
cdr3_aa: CASSRAFGETQYF

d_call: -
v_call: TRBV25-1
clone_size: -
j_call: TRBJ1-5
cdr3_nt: TGTGCCAGCAGTTCCGGATCCAATCAGCCCCAGCATTTT
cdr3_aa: CASSSGSNQPQHF

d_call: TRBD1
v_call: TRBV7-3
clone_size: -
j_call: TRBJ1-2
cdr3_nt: TGTGCCAGCAGTGCCGGGACAGGAGTTCCGACCGGCTATGGCTACACCTTC
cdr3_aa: CASSAGTGVPTGYGYTF

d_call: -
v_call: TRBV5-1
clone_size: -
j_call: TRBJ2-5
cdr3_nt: TGCGCCAGCAGCTTCGACAGTAGACAAGAGACCCAGTACTTC
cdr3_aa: CASSFDSRQETQYF

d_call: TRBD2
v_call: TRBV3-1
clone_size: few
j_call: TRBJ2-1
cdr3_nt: TGTGCCAGCAGCCAAGAGGGGACTAGCGGGGCTGGAGGGTACAATGAGCAGTTCTTC
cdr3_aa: CASSQEGTSGAGGYNEQFF

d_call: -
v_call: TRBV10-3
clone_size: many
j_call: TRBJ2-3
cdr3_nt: TGTGCCATCAGTGAGAGGGGGAAGACAGGCACAGATACGCAGTATTTT
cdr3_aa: CAISERGKTGTDTQYF

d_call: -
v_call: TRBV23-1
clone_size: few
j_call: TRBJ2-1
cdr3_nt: TGCGCCACCTATCAAGAGGGGCACTCCTACAATGAGCAGTTCTTC
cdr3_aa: CATYQEGHSYNEQFF

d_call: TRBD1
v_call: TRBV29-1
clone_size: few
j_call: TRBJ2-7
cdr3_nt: TGCAGCGTGGTGGGACAGGGGGCGCGGAGGGACGAGCAGTACTTC
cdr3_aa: CSVVGQGARRDEQYF

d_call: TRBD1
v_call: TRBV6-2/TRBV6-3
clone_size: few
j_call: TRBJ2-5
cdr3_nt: TGTGCAGGACGGACAGGGGGCGGCGAGACCCAGTACTTC
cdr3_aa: CAGRTGGGETQYF

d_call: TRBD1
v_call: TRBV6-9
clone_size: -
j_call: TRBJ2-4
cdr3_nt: TGTGCCAGCAGACCTATCCCGGACAGGGACAAAAACATTCAGTACTTC
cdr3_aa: CASRPIPDRDKNIQYF

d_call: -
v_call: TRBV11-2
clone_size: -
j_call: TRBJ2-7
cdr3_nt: TGTGCCAGCAGCCCCCCCACCAGCTACGAGCAGTACTTC
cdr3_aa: CASSPPTSYEQYF

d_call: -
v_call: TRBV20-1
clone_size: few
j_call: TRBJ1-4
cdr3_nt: TGCAGTGCACTCCTGGGCGGAGGGTATGAAAAACTGTTTTTT
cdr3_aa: CSALLGGGYEKLFF

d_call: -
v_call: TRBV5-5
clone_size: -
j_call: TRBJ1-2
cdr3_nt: TGTGCCAGCAGCTTGTCCGCCTGGACAGATGGCTACACCTTC
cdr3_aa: CASSLSAWTDGYTF

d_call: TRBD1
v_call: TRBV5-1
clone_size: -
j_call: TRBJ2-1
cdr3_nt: TGCGCCAGCCTTGTCGGTCCAGGGGGCTTTGAGCAGTTCTTC
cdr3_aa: CASLVGPGGFEQFF

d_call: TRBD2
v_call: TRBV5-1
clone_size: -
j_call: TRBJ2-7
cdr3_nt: TGCGCCAGCAGCCCGTGGACTAGCTCCTACGAGCAGTACTTC
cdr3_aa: CASSPWTSSYEQYF

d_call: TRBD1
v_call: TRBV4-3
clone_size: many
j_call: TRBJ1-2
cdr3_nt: TGCGCCAGCAGCCGGGGGGACAGGGAAAACTATGGCTACACCTTC
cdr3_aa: CASSRGDRENYGYTF

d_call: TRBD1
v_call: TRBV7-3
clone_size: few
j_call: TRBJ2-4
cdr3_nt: TGTGCCAGCAGCGCGGGACAGGGGCTGGCCAAAAACATTCAGTACTTC
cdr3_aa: CASSAGQGLAKNIQYF

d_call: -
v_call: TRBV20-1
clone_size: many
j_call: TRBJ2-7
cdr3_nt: TGCAGTGCGCCTCTTCCCGGGCCCGAGGCGAACGAGCAGTACTTC
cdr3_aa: CSAPLPGPEANEQYF

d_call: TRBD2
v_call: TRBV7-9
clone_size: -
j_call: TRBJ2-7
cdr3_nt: TGTGCCAGCAGCTTAGGGGGAGGGACGGGCGAGCAGTACTTC
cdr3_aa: CASSLGGGTGEQYF

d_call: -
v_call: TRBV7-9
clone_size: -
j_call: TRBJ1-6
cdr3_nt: TGTGCCAGCAGCTCCCACCGGGACTATAATTCACCCCTCCACTTT
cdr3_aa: CASSSHRDYNSPLHF

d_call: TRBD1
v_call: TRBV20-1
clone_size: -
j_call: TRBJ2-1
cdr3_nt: TGCAGTGCTAGGGCTGGACAGGGGAATGAGCAGTTCTTC
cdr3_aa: CSARAGQGNEQFF

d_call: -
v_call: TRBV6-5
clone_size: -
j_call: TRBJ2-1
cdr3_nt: TGTGCCAGCAGTTACCGAAGGTACAATGAGCAGTTCTTC
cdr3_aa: CASSYRRYNEQFF

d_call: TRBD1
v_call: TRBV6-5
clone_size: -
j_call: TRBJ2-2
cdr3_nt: TGTGCCAGCAGTTACAGGGCAGGGGGCGGCACCGGGGAGCTGTTTTTT
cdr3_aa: CASSYRAGGGTGELFF

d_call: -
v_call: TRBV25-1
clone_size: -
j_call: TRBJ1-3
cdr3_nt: TGTGCCAGCAGTGCATTGACAGAACTCTCTGGAAACACCATATATTTT
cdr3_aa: CASSALTELSGNTIYF

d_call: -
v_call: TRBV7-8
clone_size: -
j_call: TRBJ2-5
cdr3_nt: TGTGCCAGCAGCTTCCAGCGGGCTCAAGAGACCCAGTACTTC
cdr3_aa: CASSFQRAQETQYF

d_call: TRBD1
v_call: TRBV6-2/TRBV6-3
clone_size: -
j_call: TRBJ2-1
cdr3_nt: TGTGCCAGCATCGGACAGGGGGCTATCACTGAGCAGTTCTTC
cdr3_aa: CASIGQGAITEQFF

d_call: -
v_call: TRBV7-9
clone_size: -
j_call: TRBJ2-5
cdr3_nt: TGTGCCAGCAGCTTAGAGGGGAGGCAAGAGACCCAGTACTTC
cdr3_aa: CASSLEGRQETQYF

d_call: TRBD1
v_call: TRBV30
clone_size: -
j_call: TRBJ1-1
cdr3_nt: TGTGCCTGGAGTGCGGGACAGGGGTCCAACACTGAAGCTTTCTTT
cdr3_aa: CAWSAGQGSNTEAFF

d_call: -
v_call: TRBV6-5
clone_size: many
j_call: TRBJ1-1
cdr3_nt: TGTGCCAGCAGTCCGGGAGTCTCCATGAACACTGAAGCTTTCTTT
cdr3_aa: CASSPGVSMNTEAFF

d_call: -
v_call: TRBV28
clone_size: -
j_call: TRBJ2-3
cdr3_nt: TGTGCCAGCAGTTTCCAGGGACGGAGCACAGATACGCAGTATTTT
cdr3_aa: CASSFQGRSTDTQYF

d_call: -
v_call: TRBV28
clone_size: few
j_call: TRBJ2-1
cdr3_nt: TGTGCCAGCATCAAGCCCCCTCTCCGCTCCTACAATGGGCAGTTCTTC
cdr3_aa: CASIKPPLRSYNGQFF

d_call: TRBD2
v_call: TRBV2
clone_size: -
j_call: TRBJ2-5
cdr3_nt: TGTGCCAGCAGTGAAGCGCTCGGGGGACTAGCGGGGCAAGAGACCCAGTACTTC
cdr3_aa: CASSEALGGLAGQETQYF

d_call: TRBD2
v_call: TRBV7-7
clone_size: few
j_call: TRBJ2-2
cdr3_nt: TGTGCTAGCAGCCACACTAGCGGATGGAACACCGGGGAGCTGTTTTTT
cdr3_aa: CASSHTSGWNTGELFF

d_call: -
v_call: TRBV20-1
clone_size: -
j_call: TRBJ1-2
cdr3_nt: TGCAGCCTAGGGACAAACTATGGCTACACCTTC
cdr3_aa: CSLGTNYGYTF

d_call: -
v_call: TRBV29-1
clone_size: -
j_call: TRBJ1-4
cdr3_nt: TGCAGCGTTGCCATCTCTACTAATGAAAAACTGTTTTTT
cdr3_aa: CSVAISTNEKLFF

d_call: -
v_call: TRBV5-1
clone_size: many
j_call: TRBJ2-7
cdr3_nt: TGCGCCAGCAGCTCCCACGACGAGCAGTACTTC
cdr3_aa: CASSSHDEQYF

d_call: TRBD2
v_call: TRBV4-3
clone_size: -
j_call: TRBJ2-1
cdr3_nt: TGCGCCAGCAGCCAAGATTGGGGGACTAGCGGCCTCAATGAGCAGTTCTTC
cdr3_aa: CASSQDWGTSGLNEQFF

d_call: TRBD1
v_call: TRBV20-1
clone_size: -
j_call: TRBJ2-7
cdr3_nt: TGCAGTGCTAGACCGAGACAGGGTACCTACGAGCAGTACTTC
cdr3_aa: CSARPRQGTYEQYF

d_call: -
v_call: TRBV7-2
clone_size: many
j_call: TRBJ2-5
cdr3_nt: TGTGCCAGCAGCTTAGGGCCAGAGTACCAAGAGACCCAGTACTTC
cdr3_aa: CASSLGPEYQETQYF

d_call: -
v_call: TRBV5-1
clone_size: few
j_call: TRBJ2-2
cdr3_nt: TGCGCCAGCAGCTTACTAGCAGACACCGGGGAGCTGTTTTTT
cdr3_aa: CASSLLADTGELFF

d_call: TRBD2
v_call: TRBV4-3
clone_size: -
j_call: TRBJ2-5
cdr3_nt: TGCGCCAGCAGCCAGGACCACCCGGCTAGCGGGACAGAGACCCAGTACTTC
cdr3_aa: CASSQDHPASGTETQYF

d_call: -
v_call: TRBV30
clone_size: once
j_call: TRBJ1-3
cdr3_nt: TGTGCCGGACGGACACCACCAGGAAACACCATATATTTT
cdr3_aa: CAGRTPPGNTIYF

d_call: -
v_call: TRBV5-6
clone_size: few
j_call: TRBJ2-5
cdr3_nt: TGTGCCAGCAGGAGGGGGTACCCCCAAGAGACCCAGTACTTC
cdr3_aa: CASRRGYPQETQYF

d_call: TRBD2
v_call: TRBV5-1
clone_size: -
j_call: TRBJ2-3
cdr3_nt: TGCGCCAGCAGCCTACCTAGCGGGAAGTCGGCAGATACGCAGTATTTT
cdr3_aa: CASSLPSGKSADTQYF

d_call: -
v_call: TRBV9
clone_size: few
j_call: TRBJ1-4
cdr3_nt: TGTGCCAGCAGCGTAGCGCAGGGAGAGGGAGAAAAACTGTTTTTT
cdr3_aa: CASSVAQGEGEKLFF

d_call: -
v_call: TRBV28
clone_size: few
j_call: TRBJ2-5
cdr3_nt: TGTGCCAGCAGTTTATTGCCGGGGTCACGCGTCGAAGAGACCCAGTACTTC
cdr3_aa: CASSLLPGSRVEETQYF

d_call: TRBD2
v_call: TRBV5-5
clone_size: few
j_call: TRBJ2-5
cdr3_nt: TGTGCCAGCAGCTTCCTGGGACTAGCGCTTCGGGAGACCCAGTACTTC
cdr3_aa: CASSFLGLALRETQYF

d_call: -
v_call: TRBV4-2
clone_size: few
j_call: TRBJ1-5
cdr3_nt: TGTGCCAGCAGCCAAGCTCAGGGTACTCAGCCCCAGCATTTT
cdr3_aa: CASSQAQGTQPQHF

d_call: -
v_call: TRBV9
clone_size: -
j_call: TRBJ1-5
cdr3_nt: TGTGCCAGCAGCGCCGAAGGTGGACACTATAGCAATCAGCCCCAGCATTTT
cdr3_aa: CASSAEGGHYSNQPQHF

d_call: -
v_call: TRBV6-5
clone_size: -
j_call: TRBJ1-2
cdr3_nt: TGTGCCAGCAGATTCACGACGGCGAATGGCTACACCTTC
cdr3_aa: CASRFTTANGYTF

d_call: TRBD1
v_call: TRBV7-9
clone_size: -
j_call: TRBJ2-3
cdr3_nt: TGTGCCAGCACGACAGGGGAAGCTCGGTGGTATTTT
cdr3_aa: CASTTGEARWYF

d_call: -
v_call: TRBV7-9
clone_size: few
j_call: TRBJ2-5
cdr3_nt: TGTGCCAGCAGCTTGACCCCCCAGGGAAGAGAGACCCAGTACTTC
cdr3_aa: CASSLTPQGRETQYF

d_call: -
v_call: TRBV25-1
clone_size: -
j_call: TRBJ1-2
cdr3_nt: TGTGCCAGCACACAGTTTTCCGGCTACACCTTC
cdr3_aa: CASTQFSGYTF